This entry lists 14 T cell receptor beta chains sequenced from one sample in a study of cytomegalovirus exposure and HLA in healthy donors. Both 60 Vbeta primers and 13 Jbeta primers went into the PCR. Produced via immunoSEQ multiplex PCR; TCRdb's table is partial and in-frame only. This sample yields some 200,000 clones, of which approximately 78% are seen a single time; about 2.5% belongs to the top ten. The source material was PBMCs. The source of these receptors is a middle-aged woman in good health and CMV-seronegative.

Comments on this clone: The sample holds other DNA sequences that translate to the same CDR3. This chain links TRBV18 with TRBJ1-2, with 10 nucleotides matching TRBD1. Germline V lookup: CDR1 KGHSH, CDR2 LQKENI. The CDR3 length is 15 residues. The junction had 8 bases not matched to a gene; V was cut back by 6 bases and J by 4 bases. CDR3 DNA sequence: TGTGCCAGCTCGCCCAGACAGGGGGCTGCCTATGGCTACACCTTC. This encodes CASSPRQGAAYGYTF.

This chain uses TRBV19 with TRBJ2-3; no clear D gene. Germline assignment: CDR1 LNHDA and CDR2 SQIVND (reference sequence). Trimming took off 3 bases at V and 9 bases at J, with 13 bases between the two ends. CDR3 length: 13 amino acids. As DNA, the CDR3 is TGTGCCAGTAGTATCGACGGGTTTGAGACGCAGTATTTT. Its protein product is CASSIDGFETQYF.

This clone was counted a few times. The chain links TRBV6-1 to TRBJ1-5; TRBD1 matches at 9 bases. The junction had 5 bases not matched to a gene; V was cut back by 4 bases and J by 1 base. CDR1 is MNHNS, CDR2 SASEGT, per germline. This CDR3 region has 16 residues. CDR3 protein: CASSVQQGASNQPQHF. Here the CDR3 DNA reads TGTGCCAGCAGTGTCCAACAGGGGGCCAGCAATCAGCCCCAGCATTTT.

J is TRBJ2-3 and V is TRBV19, with a possible D match to TRBD1 (8 bases). Germline values: CDR1 LNHDA, CDR2 SQIVND (reference sequence). V gave up 5 bases and J gave up 4 bases, with 25 bases separating them. The length of the CDR3 is 18 residues. CDR3 sequence: CASSQRGGSTQGADTQYF. CDR3 coding DNA: TGTGCCAGTAGTCAGAGGGGGGGCTCAACACAGGGGGCAGATACGCAGTATTTT.

The chain is built from TRBV19 and TRBJ1-5, with 10 positions matching TRBD1. V shed 1 base and J 0 bases; nucleotides not matched to a gene: 9. The CDR3 totals 19 residues. The V gene's germline CDR1 is LNHDA and CDR2 SQIVND (reference sequence). The CDR3 DNA reads TGTGCCAGTAGTATAGCCACGGGGACAGGGGCATATAGCAATCAGCCCCAGCATTTT. It specifies CASSIATGTGAYSNQPQHF.

The chain employs TRBV19 and TRBJ1-5; 9 bases agree with TRBD1. The CDR3 sequence is 13 residues long. The junction had 1 base not matched to a gene; V was cut back by 5 bases and J by 5 bases. Germline V gene sequence: CDR1 LNHDA, CDR2 SQIVND (reference sequence). The DNA for the CDR3 is TGTGCCAGTAGTCGGGACAGGGATCAGCCCCAGCATTTT. Residues: CASSRDRDQPQHF.

CDR3 sequence reads: CASSLDSPGGTQYF. The CDR3 DNA reads TGCGCCAGCAGCTTGGACTCGCCAGGGGGTACGCAGTATTTT. The gene calls are TRBV5-1 and TRBJ2-3; 7 bases match TRBD1. Per germline, CDR1 SGHRS and CDR2 YFSETQ. V shed 0 bases and J 8 bases; nucleotides not matched to a gene: 6. The CDR3 is 14 amino acids.

This rearrangement joins TRBV7-3 to TRBJ2-5; D call uncertain. Trimming took 1 base from V and 4 from J, leaving 13 bases between them. The length of the CDR3 is 15 residues. The V gene's germline CDR1 is SGHTA and CDR2 FQGTGA. CDR3 bases: TGTGCCAGCAGCTTAAGTTTGTCTAGTCCAGAGACCCAGTACTTC. As protein: CASSLSLSSPETQYF. The full variable domain, in which reference TRBV7-3 and TRBJ2-5 provide the parts outside the CDR3, is GAGVSQTPSNKVTEKGKYVELRCDPISGHTALYWYRQSLGQGPEFLIYFQGTGAADDSGLPNDRFFAVRPEGSVSTLKIQRTERGDSAVYLCASSLSLSSPETQYFGPGTRLLVL.

V and J are TRBV30 and TRBJ2-7; TRBD2 is a possible D gene (7 bases). The CDR3 is 12 residues long. Looked up from germline, CDR1 is GTSNPN and CDR2 is SVGIG (reference sequence). The ends were cut back, 5 bases at V and 4 bases at J, with 12 bases in the middle. CDR3 protein: CAWGRGGYEQYF. Here the CDR3 DNA reads TGTGCCTGGGGGAGGGGGGGATACGAGCAGTACTTC. Looking up the rest from reference TRBV30 and TRBJ2-7 gives the full variable domain: SQTIHQWPATLVQPVGSPLSLECTVEGTSNPNLYWYRQAAGRGLQLLFYSVGIGQISSEVPQNLSASRPQDRQFILSSKKLLLSDSGFYLCAWGRGGYEQYFGPGTRLTVT.

The chain carries TRBV5-5 and TRBJ2-5; TRBD1 aligns across 10 bases. The CDR3 totals 16 residues. The V gene's germline CDR1 is SGHKS and CDR2 YYEKEE (reference sequence). V was pared by 4 bases and J by 2 bases, with 8 bases of the junction left unmatched. As DNA, the CDR3 is TGTGCCAGCAGCCAGACGACAGGGGGCAGGCAAGAGACCCAGTACTTC. Translation: CASSQTTGGRQETQYF.

This rearrangement joins TRBV5-1 to TRBJ1-2, with a tentative D call TRBD1 (6 bases). CDR1 and CDR2 from the germline V gene are SGHRS and YFSETQ. There are 16 residues in the CDR3. V was shortened by 4 bases and J by 1 base, with 17 bases between the two germline ends. The CDR3 bases are TGCGCCAGCAGCCCGAGAACCACAGGGAGTAACTATGGCTACACCTTC. Translation gives CASSPRTTGSNYGYTF.

V and J are TRBV7-8 and TRBJ1-5; D is possibly TRBD1 (6 bases). Germline assignment: CDR1 SGHVS and CDR2 FQNEAQ. The CDR3 loop spans 17 amino acids. V shed 1 base and J shed 4 bases, with 17 bases lying between them. The CDR3 bases are TGTGCCAGCAGCTTAGTAGGGGTGGGGGCGAAAAATCAGCCCCAGCATTTT. Protein sequence: CASSLVGVGAKNQPQHF.

The chain carries TRBV28 and TRBJ1-1; 8 bases are a match to TRBD1. The junction had 13 bases not matched to a gene; V was cut back by 5 bases and J by 5 bases. The length of the CDR3 is 16 residues. Germline CDR1 is MDHEN and CDR2 is SYDVKM. The CDR3 nucleotides are TGTGCCAGCAGTGCAATAACCGGACAGGGTATAACTGAAGCTTTCTTT. As protein: CASSAITGQGITEAFF.

The rearrangement links TRBV27 to TRBJ2-1, with no clear D. The germline V gene encodes CDR1 MNHEY and CDR2 SMNVEV (reference sequence). The CDR3 runs 15 residues. With 1 base removed from V and 0 bases from J, the gap between germline ends came to 7 bases. The CDR3 here is CASSLYPSSYNEQFF. CDR3 in DNA: TGTGCCAGCAGTTTATATCCTAGCTCCTACAATGAGCAGTTCTTC.